The subject of this entry is one TCR beta chain. Its antigen is undetermined. This specimen belongs to a study of cytomegalovirus exposure and HLA in healthy donors. Looking at the study overall: Ancestry clustering placed more than 80% of around 400 genotyped donors in the Caucasian-associated cluster. Study-wide results and caveats: Fewer N-insertions than the roughly 670-donor mean were reportedly shown by an Asian-associated ancestry cluster in a later analysis.

Germline V lookup: CDR1 SGHDT, CDR2 YYEEEE. The CDR3 length is 15 residues. Trimming took off 6 bases at V and 3 bases at J, with 18 bases between the two ends. The PCR used 60 Vbeta and 13 Jbeta primers. Using immunoSEQ multiplex PCR, the repertoire was profiled, and TCRdb retains in-frame clones only, with some absent. Among some 150,000 clones listed, more than 70% were seen once. The source material was PBMCs. The source of this sequence is a man aged 55 to 70 in good health and CMV-seronegative. The chain recombines TRBV5-6 with TRBJ1-2; possible D gene TRBD1, 6 bases. Written as DNA, the CDR3 is TGTGCCAGCAACGGACAGCCTAAACTAGACTATGGCTACACCTTC. As protein: CASNGQPKLDYGYTF.